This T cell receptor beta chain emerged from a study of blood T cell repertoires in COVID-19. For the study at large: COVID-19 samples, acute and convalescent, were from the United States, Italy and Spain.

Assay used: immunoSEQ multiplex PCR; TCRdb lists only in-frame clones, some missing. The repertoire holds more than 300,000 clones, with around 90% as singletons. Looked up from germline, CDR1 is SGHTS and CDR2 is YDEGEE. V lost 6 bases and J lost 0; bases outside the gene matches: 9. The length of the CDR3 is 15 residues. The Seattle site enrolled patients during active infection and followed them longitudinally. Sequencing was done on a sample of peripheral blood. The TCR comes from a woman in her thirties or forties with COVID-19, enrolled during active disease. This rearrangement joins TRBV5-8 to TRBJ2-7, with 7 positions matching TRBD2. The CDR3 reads CASNKWGGDSYEQYF. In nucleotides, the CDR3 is TGTGCCAGCAACAAATGGGGGGGTGACTCCTACGAGCAGTACTTC.